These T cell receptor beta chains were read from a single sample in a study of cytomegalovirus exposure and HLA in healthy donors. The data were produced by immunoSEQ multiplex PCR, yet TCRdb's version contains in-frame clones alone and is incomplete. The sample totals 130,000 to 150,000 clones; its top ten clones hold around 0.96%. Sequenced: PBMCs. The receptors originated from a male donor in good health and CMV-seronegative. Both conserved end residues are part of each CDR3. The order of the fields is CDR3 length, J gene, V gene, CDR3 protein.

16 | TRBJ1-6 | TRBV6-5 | CASSYSSGTGGTSLHF
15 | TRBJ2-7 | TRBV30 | CAWSVPAGWKYEQYF
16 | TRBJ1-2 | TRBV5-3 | CARSLARGSKVHGYTF
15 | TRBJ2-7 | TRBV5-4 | CASIPPGQGFSEQYF
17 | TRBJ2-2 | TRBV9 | CASSATPGGTGEGELFF
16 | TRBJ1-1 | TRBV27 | CASSLIISGYATEAFF
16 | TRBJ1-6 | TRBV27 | CASSSRMGAPNSPLHF
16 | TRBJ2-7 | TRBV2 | CASSSPRQDPSYEQYF
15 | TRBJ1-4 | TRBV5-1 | CASSLGGQGNEKLFF
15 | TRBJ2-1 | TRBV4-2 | CASSQRTGGGDEQFF
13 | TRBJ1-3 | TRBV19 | CASTPRSGNTIYF
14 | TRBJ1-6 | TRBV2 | CASSIRDRDSPLHF
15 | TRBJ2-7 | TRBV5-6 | CASSSTDRFTYEQYF
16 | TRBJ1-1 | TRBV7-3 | CASSLWAATLNTEAFF
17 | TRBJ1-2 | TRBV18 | CASSPLPDNGQGYGYTF
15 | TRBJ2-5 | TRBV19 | CASSAGISRVETQYF
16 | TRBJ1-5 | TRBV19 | CASSIVGGGGNQPQHF
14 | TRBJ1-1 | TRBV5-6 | CASSPEGGGLEAFF
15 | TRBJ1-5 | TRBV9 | CASSVGLDSNQPQHF
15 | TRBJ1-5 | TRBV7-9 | CASIPSVEVNQPQHF
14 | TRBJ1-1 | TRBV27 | CASSYRGLNTEAFF
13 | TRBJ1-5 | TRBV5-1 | CASSPHGGQPQHF
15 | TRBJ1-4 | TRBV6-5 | CASSPQGAANEKLFF
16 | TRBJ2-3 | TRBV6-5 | CASSSVMAVSTDTQYF
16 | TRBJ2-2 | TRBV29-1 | CSVGVSGQGNPGELFF
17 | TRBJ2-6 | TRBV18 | CASSEVLGGSGANVLTF
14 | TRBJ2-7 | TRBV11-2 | CASSRDLPGGEQYF
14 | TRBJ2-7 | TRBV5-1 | CASSTGQGAGEQYF
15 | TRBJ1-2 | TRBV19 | CASSIRGPSHYGYTF